The TCR beta chain described here comes from a study of cytomegalovirus exposure and HLA in healthy donors. Study-level results: Across donors, most TCRs were seen rarely, yet some public ones were widespread.

J lost 6 bases, V lost 6 bases, and 10 bases had no gene match. CDR3 size: 15 residues. In germline, CDR1 is SEHNR, CDR2 FQNEAQ (reference sequence). Details on this clone: Its antigen is undetermined.

Data came from immunoSEQ multiplex PCR; TCRdb stores just in-frame clones and leaves some out. The sample consists of just under 150,000 clones, roughly 86% of them appearing once. The sequence came from a man between 18 and 35 years old in good health and CMV-seropositive. Sequencing was performed on PBMCs. The rearrangement links TRBV7-9 to TRBJ2-3; 9 nucleotides agree with TRBD2. CDR3 sequence reads: CASRPRLAARDTQYF. The CDR3 nucleotides read TGTGCCAGCAGACCGAGACTAGCGGCCCGGGATACGCAGTATTTT.